The text below deals with one TCR beta chain. The sample originates from a study of cytomegalovirus exposure and HLA in healthy donors. Whole-study context: A subsequent analysis stated that the 100 to 150 validation repertoires were run on the same platform as the 600 to 750 first-cohort repertoires.

Germline loops: CDR1 MDHEN, CDR2 SYDVKM. With V trimmed by 2 bases and J by 3 bases, 8 bases remained unmatched. The CDR3 length is 16 residues. Profiled with immunoSEQ multiplex PCR; TCRdb holds only in-frame clones, not every one. The sample carries some 54,000 clones, 80% to 95% recorded once. What was sequenced was PBMCs. The receptor comes from a man between 18 and 29 years old in good health and CMV-seronegative. The chain employs TRBV28 and TRBJ2-3; the match to TRBD2 covers 7 bases. CDR3 sequence (DNA): TGTGCCAGCAGTTTAGACCAGGCGGGAGTAACAGATACGCAGTATTTT. As protein: CASSLDQAGVTDTQYF. The full variable domain, completed using reference TRBV28 and TRBJ2-3, is DVKVTQSSRYLVKRTGEKVFLECVQDMDHENMFWYRQDPGLGLRLIYFSYDVKMKEKGDIPEGYSVSREKKERFSLILESASTNQTSMYLCASSLDQAGVTDTQYFGPGTRLTVL.